What follows are 29 T cell receptor beta chains derived from one specimen sequenced in a study of T cell repertoires in aging, cancer and after chemotherapy. Rearranged V-D-J TRB sequences were amplified with a mixed TRB-A/B primer pool. TCRdb re-analysed the multiplex PCR reads in MiXCR, keeping a single row per CDR3 protein. This sample has thousands of distinct CDR3 sequences, with about 50% found just once. TCR beta rearrangements were amplified from peripheral blood genomic DNA. Sample: blood. These receptor sequences come from a human donor with a solid tumor.

V gene TRBV6-4 combines with J gene TRBJ1-2; D remains ambiguous. This CDR3 has 12 residues. The V gene lost 0 bases and the J gene lost 6 bases, with 5 bases spanning the gap. Germline V gene lookup returns CDR1 MRHNA and CDR2 SNTAGT. The CDR3 here is CASSDSVHGYTF. For the CDR3, the DNA is TGTGCCAGCAGTGACTCGGTTCATGGCTACACCTTC.

This clonotype has more than one count but fewer than ten. The J gene is TRBJ2-7, the V gene TRBV19, with D hard to call. Germline-derived CDR1 and CDR2 are LNHDA and SQIVND (reference sequence). There are 14 residues in the CDR3. The V end lost 1 base, the J end lost 0 bases, and 7 bases lay between the germline ends. The CDR3 DNA sequence: TGTGCCAGTAGTATAGCAGCCAGCTCCTACGAGCAGTACTTC. Translating gives CASSIAASSYEQYF.

The gene calls are TRBV6-5 and TRBJ2-3; 9 bases match TRBD2. The CDR3 totals 15 residues. Trimming took 2 bases from V and 1 from J; bases not matched to a gene: 1. Germline loops: CDR1 MNHEY, CDR2 SVGAGI. CDR3 protein: CASSYVAGGTDTQYF. In DNA form, the CDR3 reads TGTGCCAGCAGTTACGTAGCGGGAGGCACAGATACGCAGTATTTT.

This sequence joins TRBV10-3 and TRBJ2-2, with 9 bases aligning to TRBD1. V lost 6 bases, J lost 3 bases, and 2 bases stayed unmatched. CDR3 size: 14 residues. Germline V gene sequence: CDR1 ENHRY, CDR2 SYGVKD. The CDR3, as DNA: TGTGCCATCAGGGACAGGGGTGACACCGGGGAGCTGTTTTTT. It is translated as CAIRDRGDTGELFF.

V gene TRBV5-5 combines with J gene TRBJ2-7, with 13 bases aligning to TRBD2. CDR1 and CDR2 (germline): SGHKS, YYEKEE (reference sequence). V lost 4 bases, J lost 2 bases, and 3 bases stayed unmatched. The CDR3 is 15 residues long. CDR3: CASSLLAGGPYEQYF. In DNA, the CDR3 is TGTGCCAGCAGCCTACTAGCGGGAGGGCCCTACGAGCAGTACTTC.

The V gene is TRBV4-2, the J gene TRBJ1-2, with D tentatively TRBD1 (6 bases). The germline V gene has CDR1 LGHNA and CDR2 YNFKEQ. This CDR3 has 15 amino acids. V was pared by 1 base and J by 4 bases, with 13 bases between. CDR3 DNA: TGTGCCAGCAGCCAAGGTGGGGGGCATGGCTATGGCTACACCTTC. This translates into CASSQGGGHGYGYTF.

The V and J genes are TRBV20-1 and TRBJ1-1; TRBD1 aligns across 8 bases. Per germline, CDR1 DFQATT and CDR2 SNEGSKA (reference sequence). The CDR3 spans 14 residues. V was pared by 8 bases and J by 0 bases, with 8 bases of the junction left unmatched. CDR3 in DNA: TGCAGTATACAGGGGGGCAACATGAACACTGAAGCTTTCTTT. Its protein is CSIQGGNMNTEAFF.

This clonotype was picked up a small number of times. The rearrangement uses TRBV7-2 and TRBJ2-2, with D maybe TRBD1 (5 bases). The CDR3 runs 13 residues. The germline gives CDR1 SGHTA, CDR2 FQGNSA. V lost 7 bases, J lost 4 bases, and 10 bases lay in between. CDR3 nucleotides: TGTGCCAGCATACGAGACAGCACCGGGGAGCTGTTTTTT. This gives the protein CASIRDSTGELFF.

The chain is built from TRBV12-3 or TRBV12-4 and TRBJ1-4, with D tentatively TRBD1 (6 bases). V lost 1 base to trimming and J lost 6 bases, with 9 bases between them. The CDR3 has 14 amino acids. This CDR3 is CASSLEGGYEKLFF. As DNA, the CDR3 is TGTGCCAGCAGTTTAGAAGGGGGTTATGAAAAACTGTTTTTT.

This sequence joins TRBV6-6 and TRBJ2-7, with D perhaps matching TRBD2 (7 bases). This CDR3 has 14 amino acids. Looked up from germline, CDR1 is MNHNY and CDR2 is SVGAGI (reference sequence). The germline V and J ends were trimmed by 6 bases and 6 bases, with 18 bases remaining between them. CDR3: CASSLMGGRVEQYF. The CDR3 DNA is TGTGCCAGCAGCCTCATGGGGGGGCGAGTCGAGCAGTACTTC.

The CDR3 sequence is CASSPIVRLGSASNYGYTF. The CDR3, as DNA: TGTGCCAGCTCACCGATAGTTCGGCTGGGATCTGCTTCTAACTATGGCTACACCTTC. The J gene is TRBJ1-2, the V gene TRBV18; no firm D call. V lost 3 bases, J lost 0 bases, and 23 bases lay in between. The CDR3 loop spans 19 amino acids. Germline V gene lookup returns CDR1 KGHSH and CDR2 LQKENI.

In its sample, this clonotype was seen a few times. This chain connects TRBV6-4 to TRBJ2-2; D uncertain. CDR1 is MRHNA and CDR2 is SNTAGT in the germline V gene. V lost 0 bases and J lost 1, with 6 bases in between. This CDR3 has 15 residues. This CDR3 reads CASSDSSGNTGELFF. CDR3 nucleotide sequence: TGTGCCAGCAGTGACTCTTCGGGGAACACCGGGGAGCTGTTTTTT.

This clonotype was detected once. V gene TRBV6-5 combines with J gene TRBJ2-1; D unresolved. V gave up 6 bases and J gave up 12 bases, with 12 bases separating them. This CDR3 has 11 amino acids. Germline CDR1 and CDR2: MNHEY and SVGAGI. The CDR3 DNA is TGTGCCAGCAGGTCCGGGTGGGGGCAGTTCTTC. This sequence encodes CASRSGWGQFF.

The genes are TRBV19 and TRBJ1-2; TRBD1 aligns across 9 bases. V shed 2 bases, J shed 6 bases, and the junction held 4 bases outside the gene matches. CDR1 is LNHDA and CDR2 is SQIVND in the germline V gene (reference sequence). The CDR3 is 14 amino acids. The chain's CDR3 is CASSIMTGGHGYTF. The CDR3 DNA reads as TGTGCCAGTAGTATAATGACAGGGGGGCATGGCTACACCTTC.

The chain carries TRBV28 and TRBJ2-2, with TRBD2 identical over 9 bases. This CDR3 has 17 residues. CDR1 is MDHEN, CDR2 SYDVKM, per germline. V lost 4 bases, J lost 4 bases, and 10 bases stayed unmatched. The CDR3 region is CASSSPRLAEVTGELFF. CDR3 DNA: TGTGCCAGCAGTTCCCCCCGACTAGCGGAAGTCACCGGGGAGCTGTTTTTT. Variable domain in full (rest from reference TRBV28 and TRBJ2-2): DVKVTQSSRYLVKRTGEKVFLECVQDMDHENMFWYRQDPGLGLRLIYFSYDVKMKEKGDIPEGYSVSREKKERFSLILESASTNQTSMYLCASSSPRLAEVTGELFFGEGSRLTVL.

This chain uses TRBV27 with TRBJ1-4; D might be TRBD1 (6 bases). V lost 7 bases to trimming and J lost 8 bases, with 20 bases between them. CDR3 length: 15 amino acids. The V gene's germline CDR1 is MNHEY and CDR2 SMNVEV (reference sequence). CDR3 region: CASTTLQGKGEKLFF. DNA for the CDR3: TGTGCCAGCACTACTCTACAGGGTAAAGGGGAAAAACTGTTTTTT.

The gene calls are TRBV7-2 and TRBJ1-1; D gene uncertain. CDR1 and CDR2 from the germline V gene are SGHTA and FQGNSA. Deletions cut 1 base from V and 11 bases from J, with 14 bases between. The CDR3 sequence is 13 residues long. This chain's CDR3 is CASSLEVRMGAFF. CDR3 DNA sequence: TGTGCCAGCAGCTTAGAGGTCAGAATGGGGGCTTTCTTT.

The chain links TRBV15 to TRBJ2-7; TRBD2 matches 13 bases. This CDR3 comprises 17 residues. Germline assignment: CDR1 LNHNV and CDR2 YYDKDF (reference sequence). The V gene end was trimmed by 1 base and the J gene end by 3 bases; junction bases not matched to a gene: 6. DNA for the CDR3: TGTGCCACCAGCAGAGGACTAGCGGGAGGTCTCTTCTACGAGCAGTACTTC. Its translation is CATSRGLAGGLFYEQYF.

This clonotype was seen once. The gene calls are TRBV18 and TRBJ1-2; no firm D call. This CDR3 is built from 14 residues. Per germline, CDR1 KGHSH and CDR2 LQKENI. Trimming removed 2 bases from V and 4 bases from J, with 11 bases in between. The CDR3, as DNA: TGTGCCAGCTCACCAGGCGCAGGCTTCTATGGCTACACCTTC. Encoded protein: CASSPGAGFYGYTF.

The V gene is TRBV7-6, the J gene TRBJ2-1; TRBD2 aligns across 11 bases. The J segment lost 7 bases and the V segment lost 5 bases, leaving 7 bases of the junction unmatched. There are 15 residues in the CDR3. Germline V gene data show CDR1 as SGHVS and CDR2 as FNYEAQ. CDR3 region: CASSPTRTSGNEQFF. In nucleotides, the CDR3 is TGTGCCAGCAGCCCTACCAGGACTAGCGGGAATGAGCAGTTCTTC.

This clonotype was seen a handful of times. One junction end disagrees with the germline gene, perhaps due to a read error. This chain joins TRBV5-1 and TRBJ2-6; no definite D call. Germline V gives CDR1 SGHRS, CDR2 YFSETQ. The CDR3 spans 15 residues. Here the CDR3 reads CASSFRPSGANVLTF. CDR3 nucleotide sequence: TGTGCCAGCAGCTTCAGACCGTCTGGGGCCAACGTCCTGACTTTC.

V and J are TRBV28 and TRBJ2-2, with a weak D call TRBD1 (5 bases). V was trimmed by 5 bases and J by 6 bases, leaving 10 bases between them. The V gene's germline CDR1 is MDHEN and CDR2 SYDVKM. The CDR3 has 13 amino acids. The CDR3 region is CASSRGFAGELFF. The CDR3 DNA reads as TGTGCCAGCAGTAGGGGTTTTGCCGGGGAGCTGTTTTTT.

This rearrangement joins TRBV28 to TRBJ1-4, with D perhaps TRBD1 (6 bases). Trimming pared 3 bases from V and 8 bases from J, leaving 13 bases between. Germline V lookup: CDR1 MDHEN, CDR2 SYDVKM. The CDR3 runs 14 residues. The DNA for the CDR3 is TGTGCCAGCAGTTTCACCGCAGGGGTCGAAAAACTGTTTTTT. This translates into CASSFTAGVEKLFF.

This clonotype turned up a few times. The rearrangement uses TRBV20-1 and TRBJ1-2, with D hard to call. CDR1 DFQATT and CDR2 SNEGSKA come from the germline V gene (reference sequence). The CDR3 consists of 10 residues. CDR3 region: CRASLYGYTF. CDR3 DNA: TGCAGGGCCAGCCTCTATGGCTACACCTTC.

The V call is TRBV19, the J call TRBJ1-6; no clear D gene. Trimming stripped 1 base from V and 7 bases from J, with 17 bases between. In germline, CDR1 is LNHDA, CDR2 SQIVND (reference sequence). The CDR3 is 17 residues long. DNA for the CDR3: TGTGCCAGTAGTATAGTATTAGTTGTACAGCGGAATTCACCCCTCCACTTT. This translates into CASSIVLVVQRNSPLHF.

V gene TRBV20-1 combines with J gene TRBJ2-7; 9 bases align to TRBD1. Germline V lookup: CDR1 DFQATT, CDR2 SNEGSKA (reference sequence). There are 13 residues in the CDR3. Trimming removed 7 bases from V and 4 bases from J; junction bases left unmatched: 8. In nucleotides, the CDR3 is TGCAGTGACACCCCGGGACAGGGTTACGAGCAGTACTTC. It specifies CSDTPGQGYEQYF.

The V and J genes are TRBV6-2 or TRBV6-3 and TRBJ2-3, with D possibly being TRBD2 (7 bases). The V gene lost 8 bases and the J gene lost 4 bases, with 19 bases spanning the gap. Germline assignment: CDR1 MNHEY and CDR2 SVGEGT. This CDR3 comprises 15 residues. The CDR3 sequence is CASDVETGGPDTQYF. CDR3 sequence (DNA): TGTGCCAGCGATGTGGAGACGGGGGGCCCAGATACGCAGTATTTT.

The chain links TRBV11-3 to TRBJ2-7, with TRBD1 matching over 10 bases. Germline CDR1 is SGHNT and CDR2 is YENEEA. The ends lost 1 base at V and 6 bases at J; junction bases unmatched: 6. The CDR3 length is 15 residues. This CDR3 reads CASSLGGDRGSEQYF. In nucleotides, the CDR3 is TGTGCCAGCAGCTTAGGAGGGGACAGGGGTTCCGAGCAGTACTTC.

Concerning this clonotype: Compared with germline, one end of the junction differs, possibly owing to a read error. The chain uses TRBV18 and TRBJ2-7; 13 bases line up with TRBD2. CDR1 and CDR2 from the germline V gene are KGHSH and LQKENI. CDR3 length: 14 amino acids. CDR3 sequence reads: CASSPGLAGVHWDF. The CDR3 DNA sequence: TGTGCCAGCTCACCCGGACTAGCGGGAGTTCATTGGGACTTC.